Following are 29 T cell receptor beta chains from one sample sequenced in a study of shared clonotypes between healthy human individuals. The table came from immunoSEQ multiplex PCR; TCRdb's copy has only in-frame clones and leaves some out. The sample contains around 1 million clones, about 80% of which appear only once. Source material: memory CD4+ T cells sorted from blood. The subset denotes: CD45RA-negative fraction. Receptors were obtained from a man younger than 35 in good health.

The chain has TRBV5-1 and TRBJ2-7; D possibly corresponds to TRBD1 (6 bases). The CDR3 is made up of 16 amino acids. Trimming left V 4 bases short and J 3 bases short, with 20 bases between. Germline CDR1 SGHRS, CDR2 YFSETQ. The DNA of the CDR3 is TGCGCCAGCAGCCCCGTTCCTATTGAACAGGGCTACGAGCAGTACTTC. Its translation is CASSPVPIEQGYEQYF. Full variable domain (rest looked up from reference TRBV5-1 and TRBJ2-7): KAGVTQTPRYLIKTRGQQVTLSCSPISGHRSVSWYQQTPGQGLQFLFEYFSETQRNKGNFPGRFSGRQFSNSRSEMNVSTLELGDSALYLCASSPVPIEQGYEQYFGPGTRLTVT.

This clone has at least ten counts. The chain uses TRBV5-4 and TRBJ2-2; D is unclear. This CDR3 contains 14 residues. Germline V gene sequence: CDR1 SGHNT, CDR2 YYREEE (reference sequence). V lost 2 bases to trimming and J lost 4 bases, with 9 bases between them. The CDR3 bases are TGTGCCAGCAGCTTTGGTACTACCACCGGGGAGCTGTTTTTT. Protein product: CASSFGTTTGELFF.

The chain combines TRBV11-2 with TRBJ1-2; D gene uncertain. Germline values: CDR1 SGHAT, CDR2 FQNNGV. CDR3 size: 12 residues. The V end was cut by 5 bases, the J end by 5 bases, with 9 bases between. In nucleotides, the CDR3 is TGTGCCAGCAGCGGTACTGTGTATGGCTACACCTTC. Amino acids: CASSGTVYGYTF.

The V call is TRBV7-9, the J call TRBJ2-3; TRBD1 or TRBD2 may be the D gene (5 bases each). The CDR3 length is 19 residues. Germline V gene data show CDR1 as SEHNR and CDR2 as FQNEAQ (reference sequence). V lost 7 bases to trimming and J lost 4 bases, with 30 bases between them. CDR3 bases: TGTGCCAGCAACCCTAGCAGAGGGGTGGCAGGGTACCCCCCAGATACGCAGTATTTT. Translating gives CASNPSRGVAGYPPDTQYF.

The chain joins TRBV28 to TRBJ1-1; weak D call: TRBD1 (5 bases). Germline assignment: CDR1 MDHEN and CDR2 SYDVKM. V was shortened by 8 bases and J by 0 bases, with 16 bases between the two germline ends. The CDR3 totals 15 residues. CDR3 nucleotides: TGTGCCAGCCTGGGGTCTTGGGGCATGAACACTGAAGCTTTCTTT. Translated: CASLGSWGMNTEAFF.

This chain connects TRBV5-4 to TRBJ2-7; D gene unclear. The CDR3 runs 14 residues. CDR1 and CDR2 (germline): SGHNT, YYREEE (reference sequence). Deletions cut 4 bases from V and 6 bases from J, with 17 bases between. The CDR3 coding sequence is TGTGCCAGCAGCCTCGACCGTGTGTCGTCCGAGCAGTACTTC. Amino acids: CASSLDRVSSEQYF.

V and J are TRBV5-1 and TRBJ1-3; D gene uncertain. V shed 1 base and J shed 2 bases, with 16 bases lying between them. Germline V gene lookup returns CDR1 SGHRS and CDR2 YFSETQ. CDR3 size: 17 residues. The DNA of the CDR3 is TGCGCCAGCAGCTTGAGTAGTGCAGGCCCGGCTGGAAACACCATATATTTT. It encodes CASSLSSAGPAGNTIYF.

This clone has more than one count but fewer than ten. The chain combines TRBV2 with TRBJ2-1, with TRBD2 identical over 7 bases. The germline V gene has CDR1 SNHLY and CDR2 FYNNEI. The CDR3 covers 16 residues. V shed 5 bases, J shed 3 bases, and the junction held 10 bases outside the gene matches. CDR3 nucleotide sequence: TGTGCCAGCAGTTTTGACGCGGGGGAGATCTACAATGAGCAGTTCTTC. Its translation is CASSFDAGEIYNEQFF.

The rearrangement uses TRBV6-6 and TRBJ2-1, with TRBD2 matching 10 bases. The germline CDR1 and CDR2 sequences are MNHNY and SVGAGI (reference sequence). J gave up 7 bases and V 1 base, and 4 bases lay outside the gene matches. CDR3 size: 15 residues. CDR3 protein: CASSYYGLAENEQFF. The CDR3 DNA is TGTGCCAGCAGTTACTACGGACTAGCGGAGAATGAGCAGTTCTTC.

This clone was seen a few times. V is TRBV7-8 and J is TRBJ2-3, with TRBD2 matching over 10 bases. V shed 3 bases, J shed 0 bases, and the junction held 9 bases outside the gene matches. This CDR3 is 18 amino acids long. Per germline, CDR1 SGHVS and CDR2 FQNEAQ. CDR3 sequence reads: CASSLRVTGLASTDTQYF. Here the CDR3 DNA reads TGTGCCAGCAGCTTGAGGGTCACGGGACTAGCGAGCACAGATACGCAGTATTTT. Full variable domain (outside the CDR3, taken from reference TRBV7-8 and TRBJ2-3): GAGVSQSPRYKVAKRGQDVALRCDPISGHVSLFWYQQALGQGPEFLTYFQNEAQLDKSGLPSDRFFAERPEGSVSTLKIQRTQQEDSAVYLCASSLRVTGLASTDTQYFGPGTRLTVL.

Only one count was recorded for this clone. V and J are TRBV6-5 and TRBJ2-1; 9 bases fit TRBD2. J gave up 4 bases and V 6 bases, and 7 bases lay outside the gene matches. In germline, CDR1 is MNHEY, CDR2 SVGAGI. The CDR3 is made up of 15 amino acids. The CDR3 nucleotides read TGTGCCAGCAGCAGACTAGCGGAGCCGTACAATGAGCAGTTCTTC. This sequence encodes CASSRLAEPYNEQFF.

The rearrangement joins TRBV6-1 to TRBJ2-1; TRBD1 aligns across 10 bases. The germline CDR1 and CDR2 sequences are MNHNS and SASEGT. The CDR3 runs to 14 residues. V trimming: 1 base; J trimming: 12 bases; junction bases outside the gene matches: 6. The chain's CDR3 is CASSEGTGGFGQFF. The CDR3 DNA is TGTGCCAGCAGTGAAGGGACAGGGGGATTTGGGCAGTTCTTC.

This chain connects TRBV29-1 to TRBJ1-1, with unresolved D. Germline loops: CDR1 SQVTM, CDR2 ANQGSEA. V was cut by 5 bases and J by 7 bases, with 14 bases left in between. This CDR3 has 12 residues. This CDR3 is CSVQLLAGEAFF. The DNA for the CDR3 is TGCAGCGTTCAACTTTTGGCGGGTGAAGCTTTCTTT.

Of note for this clone: Other DNA sequences of this sample code for an identical CDR3. The genes are TRBV6-1 and TRBJ2-7; tentative D call: TRBD1 (6 bases). The length of the CDR3 is 14 residues. CDR1 and CDR2 from the germline V gene are MNHNS and SASEGT. With 6 bases removed from V and 0 bases from J, the gap between germline ends came to 12 bases. This CDR3 is CASRGQSSSYEQYF. CDR3 nucleotide sequence: TGTGCCAGCAGAGGACAGTCGAGCTCCTACGAGCAGTACTTC.

The chain couples TRBV5-1 to TRBJ2-7; 12 positions agree with TRBD1. The junction had 5 bases not matched to a gene; V was cut back by 7 bases and J by 3 bases. The germline CDR1 and CDR2 sequences are SGHRS and YFSETQ. The CDR3 consists of 14 residues. CDR3 region: CASAGTGGGYEQYF. The CDR3 nucleotides are TGCGCCAGCGCCGGGACAGGGGGCGGCTACGAGCAGTACTTC.

This clone was seen a handful of times. The genes are TRBV4-3 and TRBJ1-2, with TRBD1 as a possible D gene (6 bases). The germline V and J ends were trimmed by 3 bases and 5 bases, with 13 bases remaining between them. The CDR3 totals 14 residues. Germline V gives CDR1 LGHNA, CDR2 YSLEER. The DNA for the CDR3 is TGCGCCAGCAGCCACCACAGGGAGGGATATGGCTACACCTTC. This encodes CASSHHREGYGYTF.

CDR3 coding DNA: TGTGCCAGCAGTGAGTACGAGGGCTCCTACGAGCAGTACTTC. Its translation: CASSEYEGSYEQYF. The rearrangement links TRBV6-4 to TRBJ2-7, with a weak D call TRBD2 (5 bases). The CDR3 is made up of 14 amino acids. Per germline, CDR1 MRHNA and CDR2 SNTAGT. The germline V and J ends were trimmed by 3 bases and 0 bases, with 9 bases remaining between them.

The chain employs TRBV6-1 and TRBJ1-5, with D maybe TRBD1 (6 bases). Germline V CDR1 and CDR2: MNHNS, SASEGT. The CDR3 runs to 13 residues. V lost 2 bases, J lost 7 bases, and 9 bases lay in between. CDR3 in DNA: TGTGCCAGCAGTGAACAGGACAGACAGCCCCAGCATTTT. Its protein is CASSEQDRQPQHF.

J is TRBJ2-7 and V is TRBV28; D is ambiguous. The CDR3 loop spans 13 amino acids. Germline CDR1 reads MDHEN; CDR2 reads SYDVKM. Trimming took off 10 bases at V and 5 bases at J, with 18 bases between the two ends. CDR3 DNA: TGTGCCACCACCCCCCCTGGCGTCCACGAGCAGTACTTC. It is translated as CATTPPGVHEQYF.

This sequence joins TRBV5-1 and TRBJ2-7, with 9 bases fitting TRBD2. V lost 7 bases, J lost 1 base, and 6 bases stayed unmatched. The V gene's germline CDR1 is SGHRS and CDR2 YFSETQ. This CDR3 region has 14 residues. CDR3 DNA: TGCGCCAGCGGGGAGACTAGCGGATCCTACGAGCAGTACTTC. Translating gives CASGETSGSYEQYF.

The count of this clone is one. V and J are TRBV5-4 and TRBJ2-1; tentatively, D is TRBD1 (5 bases). In germline, CDR1 is SGHNT, CDR2 YYREEE (reference sequence). V was shortened by 0 bases and J by 2 bases, with 9 bases between the two germline ends. The CDR3 runs 15 residues. The DNA for the CDR3 is TGTGCCAGCAGCTTGGACAGGACCCCCTACAATGAGCAGTTCTTC. As protein: CASSLDRTPYNEQFF.

For this clone: Other DNA sequences in the same sample also yield this CDR3. CDR3 in amino acids: CASSSGTGNYGYTF. The CDR3 DNA follows: TGTGCCAGTAGTTCCGGGACGGGGAACTATGGCTACACCTTC. This sequence joins TRBV19 and TRBJ1-2; tentatively, D is TRBD1 (5 bases). V was pared by 5 bases and J by 2 bases, with 12 bases between. Germline V gene lookup returns CDR1 LNHDA and CDR2 SQIVND (reference sequence). The CDR3 extends over 14 amino acids.

The V call is TRBV5-5, the J call TRBJ1-1; 7 bases match TRBD1. Trimming at V came to 2 bases and at J to 4 bases, leaving 5 bases not matched to a gene. Germline loops: CDR1 SGHKS, CDR2 YYEKEE (reference sequence). The CDR3 totals 14 residues. CDR3 DNA sequence: TGTGCCAGCAGCTTTAAGGGGGCAGGCACTGAAGCTTTCTTT. Encoded protein: CASSFKGAGTEAFF.

This chain uses TRBV30 with TRBJ2-7; D is ambiguous. Germline-derived CDR1 and CDR2 are GTSNPN and SVGIG (reference sequence). This CDR3 has 11 amino acids. The V gene lost 2 bases and the J gene lost 6 bases, with 8 bases spanning the gap. In nucleotides, the CDR3 is TGTGCCTGGAGTCTAAGTGCCGAGCAGTACTTC. Translated, it gives CAWSLSAEQYF.

The sample holds a few counts of this clone. The genes are TRBV6-4 and TRBJ1-5, with no clear D. The length of the CDR3 is 12 residues. The germline V gene has CDR1 MRHNA and CDR2 SNTAGT. The V end lost 0 bases, the J end lost 11 bases, and 8 bases lay between the germline ends. DNA for the CDR3: TGTGCCAGCAGTGACTCGGGGAGGGCCCAGCATTTT. Its translation: CASSDSGRAQHF.

This clone has a handful of counts. The rearrangement joins TRBV6-5 to TRBJ2-7; 8 nucleotides match TRBD1. Germline trimming cut 3 bases from V and 2 bases from J; bases unmatched to any gene: 9. CDR3 length: 16 amino acids. Germline V gene sequence: CDR1 MNHEY, CDR2 SVGAGI. The CDR3 DNA sequence: TGTGCCAGCAGTTATTCCACGGGACAGGCGACCTACGAGCAGTACTTC. It translates to CASSYSTGQATYEQYF.

This clone was recorded a few times. The J gene is TRBJ1-4, the V gene TRBV2, with D unclear. The CDR3 is made up of 14 amino acids. The V gene lost 5 bases and the J gene lost 8 bases, with 15 bases spanning the gap. Germline lookup yields CDR1 SNHLY and CDR2 FYNNEI. CDR3 nucleotides: TGTGCCAGCAGTCTGGCGGCCGGTTGGGAAAAACTGTTTTTT. This gives the protein CASSLAAGWEKLFF.

The DNA for the CDR3 is TGTGCCATCAGTGAGTCGACGGGGATTGGGGAGCAGTACTTC. As protein: CAISESTGIGEQYF. This chain connects TRBV10-3 to TRBJ2-7; D may be TRBD2 (5 bases). Trimming cost V 0 bases and J 7 bases, with 13 bases left between them. This CDR3 is 14 amino acids long. CDR1 is ENHRY and CDR2 is SYGVKD in the germline V gene.

The chain carries TRBV30 and TRBJ1-2; 8 positions agree with TRBD1. This CDR3 comprises 17 residues. In germline, CDR1 is GTSNPN, CDR2 SVGIG (reference sequence). The J segment lost 7 bases and the V segment lost 2 bases, leaving 18 bases of the junction unmatched. In DNA form, the CDR3 reads TGTGCCTGGAGTACGTCAACCCGACAGGGGATTCGGCTTGGCTACACCTTC. Translating gives CAWSTSTRQGIRLGYTF.